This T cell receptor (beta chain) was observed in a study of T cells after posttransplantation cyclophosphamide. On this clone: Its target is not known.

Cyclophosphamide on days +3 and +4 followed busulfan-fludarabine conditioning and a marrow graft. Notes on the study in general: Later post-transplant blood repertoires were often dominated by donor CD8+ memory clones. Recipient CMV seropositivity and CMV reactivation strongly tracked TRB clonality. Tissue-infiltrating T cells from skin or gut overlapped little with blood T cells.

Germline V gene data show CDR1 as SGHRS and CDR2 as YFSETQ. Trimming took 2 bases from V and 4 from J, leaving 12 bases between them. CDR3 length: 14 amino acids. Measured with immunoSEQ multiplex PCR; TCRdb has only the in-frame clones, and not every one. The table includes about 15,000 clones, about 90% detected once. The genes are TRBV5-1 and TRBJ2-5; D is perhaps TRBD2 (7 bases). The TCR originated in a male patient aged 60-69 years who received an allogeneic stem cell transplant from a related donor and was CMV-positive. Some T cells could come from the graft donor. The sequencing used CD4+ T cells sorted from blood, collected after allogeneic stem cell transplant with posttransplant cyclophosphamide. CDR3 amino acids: CASSFGGAGETQYF. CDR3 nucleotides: TGCGCCAGCAGCTTTGGGGGGGCGGGAGAGACCCAGTACTTC.